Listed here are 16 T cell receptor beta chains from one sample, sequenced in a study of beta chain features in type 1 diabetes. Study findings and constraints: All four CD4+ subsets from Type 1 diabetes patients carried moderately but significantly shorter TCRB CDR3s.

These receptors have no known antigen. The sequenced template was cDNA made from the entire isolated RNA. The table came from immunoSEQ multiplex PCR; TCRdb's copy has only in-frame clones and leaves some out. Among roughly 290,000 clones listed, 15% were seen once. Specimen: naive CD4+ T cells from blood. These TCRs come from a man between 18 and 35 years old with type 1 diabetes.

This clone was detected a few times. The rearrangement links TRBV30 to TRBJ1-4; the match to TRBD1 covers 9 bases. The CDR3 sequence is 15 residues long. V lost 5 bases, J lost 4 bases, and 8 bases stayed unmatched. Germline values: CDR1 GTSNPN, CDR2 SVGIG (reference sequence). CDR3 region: CAWGRPGQGNEKLFF. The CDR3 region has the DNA TGTGCCTGGGGCCGACCGGGACAGGGTAATGAAAAACTGTTTTTT. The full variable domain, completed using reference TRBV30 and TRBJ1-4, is SQTIHQWPATLVQPVGSPLSLECTVEGTSNPNLYWYRQAAGRGLQLLFYSVGIGQISSEVPQNLSASRPQDRQFILSSKKLLLSDSGFYLCAWGRPGQGNEKLFFGSGTQLSVL.

CDR3 bases: TGTGCCAGCAGTTCCTCAGGGGTTGGGCAGTACTTC. Its translation is CASSSSGVGQYF. The genes are TRBV28 and TRBJ2-7; possibly TRBD1 for D (6 bases). The CDR3 covers 12 residues. With 4 bases removed from V and 9 bases from J, the gap between germline ends came to 13 bases. From germline, CDR1 is MDHEN and CDR2 SYDVKM.

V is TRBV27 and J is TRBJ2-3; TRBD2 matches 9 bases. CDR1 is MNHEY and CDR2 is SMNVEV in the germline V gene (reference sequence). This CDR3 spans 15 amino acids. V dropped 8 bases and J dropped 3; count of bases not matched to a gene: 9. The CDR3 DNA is TGTGCCAGCCGTACCCTTAGCGGGGGTACAGATACGCAGTATTTT. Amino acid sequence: CASRTLSGGTDTQYF.

The CDR3 nucleotides are TGTGCCAGCAGCCAGACAGGGGGCTTTGAGACCCAGTACTTC. As protein: CASSQTGGFETQYF. The rearrangement links TRBV11-2 to TRBJ2-5; 10 nucleotides agree with TRBD1. Germline CDR1 SGHAT, CDR2 FQNNGV. This CDR3 is built from 14 residues. V was pared by 5 bases and J by 5 bases, with 5 bases of the junction left unmatched.

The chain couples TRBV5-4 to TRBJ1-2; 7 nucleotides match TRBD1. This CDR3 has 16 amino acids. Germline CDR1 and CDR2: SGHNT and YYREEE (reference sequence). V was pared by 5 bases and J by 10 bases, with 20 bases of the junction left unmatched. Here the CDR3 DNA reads TGTGCCAGCAGGGATGACAGGGTGTGGCACCCTTCTGCCTACACCTTC. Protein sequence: CASRDDRVWHPSAYTF.

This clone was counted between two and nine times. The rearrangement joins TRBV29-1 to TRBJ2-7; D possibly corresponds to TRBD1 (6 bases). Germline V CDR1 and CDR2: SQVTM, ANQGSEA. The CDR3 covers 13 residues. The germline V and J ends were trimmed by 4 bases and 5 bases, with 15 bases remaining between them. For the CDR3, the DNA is TGCAGCGTTGTAAGGTCCAGGGGCAACGAGCAGTACTTC. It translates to CSVVRSRGNEQYF.

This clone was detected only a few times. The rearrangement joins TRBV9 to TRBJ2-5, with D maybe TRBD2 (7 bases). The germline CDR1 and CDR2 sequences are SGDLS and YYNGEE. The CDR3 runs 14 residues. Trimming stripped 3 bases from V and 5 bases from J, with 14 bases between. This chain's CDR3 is CASSERGGDETQYF. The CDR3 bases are TGTGCCAGCAGCGAGAGGGGGGGAGACGAGACCCAGTACTTC.

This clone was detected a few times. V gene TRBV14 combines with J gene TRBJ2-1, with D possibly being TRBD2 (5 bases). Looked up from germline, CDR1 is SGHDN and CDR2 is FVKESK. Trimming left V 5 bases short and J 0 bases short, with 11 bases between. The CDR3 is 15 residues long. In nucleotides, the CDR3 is TGTGCCAGCAGCAAAGGGAGAAGCTCCTACAATGAGCAGTTCTTC. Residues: CASSKGRSSYNEQFF.

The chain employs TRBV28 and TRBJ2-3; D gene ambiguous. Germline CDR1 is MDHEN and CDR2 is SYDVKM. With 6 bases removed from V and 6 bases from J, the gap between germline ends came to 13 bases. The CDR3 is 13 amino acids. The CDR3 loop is CASSPGSADTQYF. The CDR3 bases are TGTGCCAGCAGCCCCGGGTCAGCGGATACGCAGTATTTT.

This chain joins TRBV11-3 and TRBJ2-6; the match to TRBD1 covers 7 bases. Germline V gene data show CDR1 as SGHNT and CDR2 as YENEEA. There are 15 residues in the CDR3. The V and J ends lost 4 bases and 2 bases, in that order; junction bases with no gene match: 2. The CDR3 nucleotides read TGTGCCAGCAGCTCGCAGGGGGCTGGGGCCAACGTCCTGACTTTC. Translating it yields CASSSQGAGANVLTF.

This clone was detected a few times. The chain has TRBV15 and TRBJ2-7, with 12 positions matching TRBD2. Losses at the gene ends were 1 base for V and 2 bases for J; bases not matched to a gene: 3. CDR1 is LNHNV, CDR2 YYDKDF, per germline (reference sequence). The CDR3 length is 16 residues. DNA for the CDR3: TGTGCCACCAGCAGAGGACTAGCGGGAGAGGCCTACGAGCAGTACTTC. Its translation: CATSRGLAGEAYEQYF.

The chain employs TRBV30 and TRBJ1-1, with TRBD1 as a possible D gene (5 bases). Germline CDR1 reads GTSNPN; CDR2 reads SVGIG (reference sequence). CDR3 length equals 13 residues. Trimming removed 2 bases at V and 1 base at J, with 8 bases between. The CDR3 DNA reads TGTGCCTGGAGTTTCGGACAGAACACTGAAGCTTTCTTT. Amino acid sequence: CAWSFGQNTEAFF.

This CDR3 is CASSLLAGYNEQFF. For the CDR3, the DNA is TGTGCCAGCAGTTTGCTAGCGGGGTACAATGAGCAGTTCTTC. This chain links TRBV28 with TRBJ2-1; TRBD2 matches 9 bases. This CDR3 is 14 amino acids long. Germline assignment: CDR1 MDHEN and CDR2 SYDVKM. The V segment lost 3 bases and the J segment 4 bases; nucleotides outside the gene matches: 1.

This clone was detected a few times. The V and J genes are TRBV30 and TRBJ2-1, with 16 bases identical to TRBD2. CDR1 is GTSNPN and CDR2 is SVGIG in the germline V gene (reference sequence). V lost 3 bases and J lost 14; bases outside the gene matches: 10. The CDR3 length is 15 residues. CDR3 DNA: TGTGCCTGGAGGGGGGGACTAGCGGGAGGGCTAAGGGAGTTCTTC. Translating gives CAWRGGLAGGLREFF.

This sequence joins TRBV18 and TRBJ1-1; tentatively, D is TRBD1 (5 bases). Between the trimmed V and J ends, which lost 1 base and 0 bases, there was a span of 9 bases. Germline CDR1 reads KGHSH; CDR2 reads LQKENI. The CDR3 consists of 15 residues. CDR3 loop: CASSPRQDMNTEAFF. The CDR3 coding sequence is TGTGCCAGCTCACCACGGCAGGACATGAACACTGAAGCTTTCTTT.

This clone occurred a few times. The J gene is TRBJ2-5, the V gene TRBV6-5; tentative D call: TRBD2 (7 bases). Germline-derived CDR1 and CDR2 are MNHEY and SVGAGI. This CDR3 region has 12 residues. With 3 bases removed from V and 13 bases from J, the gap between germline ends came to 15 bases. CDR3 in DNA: TGTGCCAGCAGTTATCGAGGGGGGGCTTCGTACTTC. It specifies CASSYRGGASYF.